This T cell receptor beta chain was captured by sequencing in a study of blood T cell repertoires in COVID-19. Study context: Researchers got acute and convalescent COVID-19 samples from the United States, Italy and Spain. Sources were T cells, B-cell-depleted T cells, or PBMCs; the material itself was cDNA or gDNA.

As processed by the authors: Nucleated cell number was recorded as an estimate derived from reference gene primer amplification. The assay was immunoSEQ multiplex PCR, and TCRdb's table has in-frame clones only and misses some. V and J calls and clone size are those listed in that table; D and trimming were worked out from the DNA. The sample records 50,000 or so clones, around 90% being singletons. Per the germline V gene, CDR1 is SEHNR and CDR2 is FQNEAQ (reference sequence). V trimming: 4 bases; J trimming: 6 bases; junction bases outside the gene matches: 8. The length of the CDR3 is 15 residues.

This TCR was sampled from a man aged 55-75 years with active COVID-19. Sequenced sample: peripheral blood. The chain carries TRBV7-9 and TRBJ2-2; the match to TRBD1 covers 7 bases. The CDR3 spells CASSYLMTGPGELFF. The CDR3 region has the DNA TGTGCCAGCAGCTACCTCATGACAGGGCCCGGGGAGCTGTTTTTT.